A selection of T cell receptor beta chains follows, all from one sample in a study of blood T cell repertoires in COVID-19. The protocol was immunoSEQ multiplex PCR, while the TCRdb copy is restricted to in-frame clones and leaves out a portion. The sample comprises some 140,000 clones, over 60% of which are singletons, and around 14% rests with the top ten. Sequenced material: peripheral blood. These receptor sequences come from an elderly man with acute or convalescent COVID-19. CDR3s include the opening cysteine and the closing phenylalanine or tryptophan. Fields, in order: D gene, J gene, clone size, V gene, CDR3 protein, CDR3 DNA. D genes are given only for firm matches. The size field is filled for only some rows; it gives once, few, many or a size class.

D gene: TRBD1; J gene: TRBJ2-7; clone size: .; V gene: TRBV28; CDR3 protein: CASSFLDRNYEQYF; CDR3 DNA: TGTGCCAGCAGTTTTTTGGACAGGAACTACGAGCAGTACTTC
D gene: TRBD2; J gene: TRBJ2-3; clone size: once; V gene: TRBV4-2; CDR3 protein: CASSLTGSGGLTDTQYF; CDR3 DNA: TGTGCCAGCAGCCTCACGGGTAGCGGGGGCCTCACAGATACGCAGTATTTT
D gene: TRBD1; J gene: TRBJ2-1; clone size: .; V gene: TRBV5-1; CDR3 protein: CASSMGQARNDEQFF; CDR3 DNA: TGCGCCAGCAGCATGGGACAGGCAAGGAACGATGAGCAGTTCTTC
D gene: TRBD1; J gene: TRBJ2-7; clone size: .; V gene: TRBV7-2; CDR3 protein: CASSSPGTGRYEQYF; CDR3 DNA: TGTGCCAGCAGCTCTCCCGGGACAGGGAGATACGAGCAGTACTTC
D gene: .; J gene: TRBJ2-6; clone size: .; V gene: TRBV24-1; CDR3 protein: CATSDDRRSGANVLTF; CDR3 DNA: TGTGCCACCAGTGACGACAGGCGCTCTGGGGCCAACGTCCTGACTTTC
D gene: .; J gene: TRBJ2-7; clone size: .; V gene: TRBV3-1/TRBV3-2; CDR3 protein: CASSQDRGTSSYEQYF; CDR3 DNA: TGTGCCAGCAGCCAAGATCGCGGCACCAGCTCCTACGAGCAGTACTTC
D gene: TRBD1; J gene: TRBJ2-2; clone size: .; V gene: TRBV7-3; CDR3 protein: CASSLIGQGDTGELFF; CDR3 DNA: TGTGCCAGCAGCTTAATCGGACAGGGAGACACCGGGGAGCTGTTTTTT
D gene: .; J gene: TRBJ2-7; clone size: .; V gene: TRBV6-2/TRBV6-3; CDR3 protein: CASSYGGIYEQYF; CDR3 DNA: TGTGCCAGCAGTTACGGGGGGATCTACGAGCAGTACTTC
D gene: .; J gene: TRBJ2-7; clone size: .; V gene: TRBV12-3/TRBV12-4; CDR3 protein: CASSLAKDTEQYF; CDR3 DNA: TGTGCCAGCAGTTTAGCAAAAGACACCGAGCAGTACTTC
D gene: .; J gene: TRBJ1-5; clone size: .; V gene: TRBV3-1/TRBV3-2; CDR3 protein: CASSQGGNQPQHF; CDR3 DNA: TGTGCCAGCAGCCAGGGAGGAAATCAGCCCCAGCATTTT
D gene: .; J gene: TRBJ1-1; clone size: .; V gene: TRBV7-8; CDR3 protein: CASSLRTLNTEAFF; CDR3 DNA: TGTGCCAGCAGCTTACGAACTTTGAACACTGAAGCTTTCTTT
D gene: .; J gene: TRBJ1-5; clone size: few; V gene: TRBV15; CDR3 protein: CATSRGTGTWGNQPQHF; CDR3 DNA: TGTGCCACCAGCAGGGGTACAGGGACCTGGGGGAATCAGCCCCAGCATTTT
D gene: TRBD2; J gene: TRBJ2-7; clone size: .; V gene: TRBV15; CDR3 protein: CATSRDSAGGREQYF; CDR3 DNA: TGTGCCACCAGCAGAGATTCGGCGGGGGGGCGGGAGCAGTACTTC
D gene: .; J gene: TRBJ2-7; clone size: .; V gene: TRBV18; CDR3 protein: CASSPPGAGAGEQYF; CDR3 DNA: TGTGCCAGCTCACCGCCCGGGGCGGGGGCGGGCGAGCAGTACTTC
D gene: TRBD2; J gene: TRBJ2-1; clone size: .; V gene: TRBV30; CDR3 protein: CACEIQGLAVYNEQFF; CDR3 DNA: TGTGCCTGTGAAATCCAGGGACTAGCGGTATACAATGAGCAGTTCTTC
D gene: TRBD1; J gene: TRBJ1-6; clone size: .; V gene: TRBV25-1; CDR3 protein: CASSATGGSYNSPLHF; CDR3 DNA: TGTGCCAGCAGCGCCACAGGGGGCTCCTATAATTCACCCCTCCACTTT
D gene: .; J gene: TRBJ2-2; clone size: .; V gene: TRBV29-1; CDR3 protein: CSGTAPGGELFF; CDR3 DNA: TGCAGCGGGACAGCTCCGGGCGGGGAGCTGTTTTTT
D gene: TRBD1; J gene: TRBJ2-3; clone size: .; V gene: TRBV9; CDR3 protein: CASSARDRVTDTQYF; CDR3 DNA: TGTGCCAGCAGCGCACGCGACAGGGTGACAGATACGCAGTATTTT
D gene: TRBD1; J gene: TRBJ1-2; clone size: once; V gene: TRBV5-6; CDR3 protein: CASSFGGSSGQGF; CDR3 DNA: TGTGCCAGCAGCTTCGGGGGCAGCTCGGGACAGGGGTTC
D gene: .; J gene: TRBJ2-3; clone size: .; V gene: TRBV28; CDR3 protein: CASSSPRGLSTDTQYF; CDR3 DNA: TGTGCCAGCAGTTCCCCCCGGGGGTTGAGCACAGATACGCAGTATTTT
D gene: TRBD2; J gene: TRBJ2-2; clone size: .; V gene: TRBV28; CDR3 protein: CASHGGVVTGELFF; CDR3 DNA: TGTGCCAGCCACGGGGGGGTAGTTACCGGGGAGCTGTTTTTT
D gene: .; J gene: TRBJ2-7; clone size: .; V gene: TRBV29-1; CDR3 protein: CSVQDTIGLYEQYF; CDR3 DNA: TGCAGCGTGCAGGACACGATAGGGCTCTACGAGCAGTACTTC
D gene: TRBD1; J gene: TRBJ1-2; clone size: .; V gene: TRBV5-4; CDR3 protein: CASSDSQGARGYTF; CDR3 DNA: TGTGCCAGCAGCGACTCACAGGGGGCGCGGGGCTACACCTTC
D gene: .; J gene: TRBJ2-7; clone size: .; V gene: TRBV6-6; CDR3 protein: CASSYLQQGLYEQYF; CDR3 DNA: TGTGCCAGCAGTTACTTACAGCAGGGCCTCTACGAGCAGTACTTC
D gene: .; J gene: TRBJ2-2; clone size: .; V gene: TRBV28; CDR3 protein: CATGGQGETGELFF; CDR3 DNA: TGTGCCACCGGGGGGCAGGGAGAGACCGGGGAGCTGTTTTTT
D gene: .; J gene: TRBJ2-7; clone size: .; V gene: TRBV28; CDR3 protein: CASRNTGPGYEQYF; CDR3 DNA: TGTGCCAGCAGGAACACAGGGCCGGGGTACGAGCAGTACTTC